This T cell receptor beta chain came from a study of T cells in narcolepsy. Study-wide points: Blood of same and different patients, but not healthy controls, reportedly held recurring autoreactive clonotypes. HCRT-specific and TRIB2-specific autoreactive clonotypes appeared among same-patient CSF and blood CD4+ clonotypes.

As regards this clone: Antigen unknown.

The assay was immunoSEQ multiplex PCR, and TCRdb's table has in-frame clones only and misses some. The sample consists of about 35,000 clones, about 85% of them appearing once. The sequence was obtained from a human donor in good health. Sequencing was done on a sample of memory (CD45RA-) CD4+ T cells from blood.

Here the CDR3 reads CASSYSGSGANVLTF. As DNA, the CDR3 is TGTGCCAGCAGTTACTCGGGCTCTGGGGCCAACGTCCTGACTTTC. The chain has TRBV6-5 and TRBJ2-6; unclear D gene. Trimming shortened V by 0 bases and J by 0 bases, and 3 bases separated the two germline ends. Germline V gene data show CDR1 as MNHEY and CDR2 as SVGAGI. The CDR3 has 15 residues.